Listed below are T cell receptor beta chains from one sample, sequenced in a study of shared clonotypes between healthy human individuals. Measured with immunoSEQ multiplex PCR; TCRdb has only the in-frame clones, and not every one. The sample holds 2 million to 2.5 million clones, more than 90% seen once. Specimen: naive CD4+ T cells sorted from blood. Source of these receptors: a man younger than 35 in good health. Both conserved end residues are part of each CDR3. D genes are given only for firm matches. Where a row states a size, it is once, few, many or the class of an expanded clone; other rows omit it.

v_gene	abundance	j_gene	d_gene	CDR3aa	CDR3nt
TRBV5-1	.	TRBJ1-1	.	CASSRVDTEAFF	TGCGCCAGTTCTCGGGTTGACACTGAAGCTTTCTTT
TRBV27	once	TRBJ1-5	.	CASSFGRTNQPQHF	TGTGCCAGCAGTTTCGGACGCACTAATCAGCCCCAGCATTTT
TRBV13	few	TRBJ1-6	.	CASSLKGTGSPLHF	TGTGCCAGCAGCTTGAAAGGGACTGGATCACCCCTCCACTTT
TRBV30	.	TRBJ1-1	TRBD1	CAWSVGQVNTEAFF	TGTGCCTGGAGTGTAGGACAGGTGAACACTGAAGCTTTCTTT
TRBV30	.	TRBJ1-4	.	CGWAENEKLFF	TGCGGGTGGGCAGAGAATGAAAAACTGTTTTTT
TRBV5-1	.	TRBJ2-7	.	CASSLDVSTSSYEQYF	TGCGCCAGCAGCTTGGATGTGTCGACGAGCTCCTACGAGCAGTACTTC
TRBV28	.	TRBJ1-4	TRBD1	CASSSGGPNEKLFF	TGTGCCAGCAGTTCAGGGGGCCCTAATGAAAAACTGTTTTTT
TRBV10-3	once	TRBJ1-1	.	CAISTGTEAFF	TGTGCCATCAGTACGGGGACTGAAGCTTTCTTT
TRBV5-8	.	TRBJ2-7	.	CASSLSIGGTYEQYF	TGTGCCAGCAGCTTGAGTATTGGGGGGACCTACGAGCAGTACTTC
TRBV30	.	TRBJ2-4	.	CAWSVRIGPAKNIQYF	TGTGCCTGGAGTGTACGAATCGGGCCTGCCAAAAACATTCAGTACTTC
TRBV7-9	once	TRBJ1-2	.	CASSLGGAGYGYTF	TGTGCCAGCAGCTTAGGAGGGGCCGGCTATGGCTACACCTTC
TRBV7-2	.	TRBJ1-5	.	CASSFSGNQPQHF	TGTGCCAGCAGCTTTTCAGGAAATCAGCCCCAGCATTTT
TRBV10-3	.	TRBJ1-5	.	CAISEGLGGRRQPQHF	TGTGCCATCAGTGAAGGTCTAGGGGGGCGAAGACAGCCCCAGCATTTT
TRBV30	.	TRBJ1-3	.	CAWSEENFGSGNTIYF	TGTGCCTGGAGTGAGGAAAATTTCGGCTCTGGAAACACCATATATTTT
TRBV7-2	.	TRBJ1-5	.	CASSPSDNQPQHF	TGTGCCAGCAGCCCCAGCGACAATCAGCCCCAGCATTTT
TRBV18	.	TRBJ1-4	.	CASSRGQMALDEKLFF	TGTGCCAGCTCACGGGGGCAGATGGCCCTAGATGAAAAACTGTTTTTT
TRBV5-1	.	TRBJ2-5	.	CASSLATEETQYF	TGCGCCAGCAGCTTGGCTACAGAAGAGACCCAGTACTTC
TRBV6-5	.	TRBJ2-7	.	CASSYTGTESWEQYF	TGTGCCAGCAGTTATACCGGGACCGAGTCTTGGGAGCAGTACTTC
TRBV4-2	.	TRBJ2-7	TRBD1	CASSARDRGYEQYF	TGTGCCAGCAGCGCCCGGGACAGGGGCTACGAGCAGTACTTC
TRBV9	.	TRBJ2-2	.	CASKEGLAGELFF	TGTGCCAGCAAGGAAGGGTTGGCCGGGGAGCTGTTTTTT
TRBV6-1	.	TRBJ1-1	.	CASSEVAGEREAFF	TGTGCCAGCAGTGAAGTGGCCGGGGAGCGTGAAGCTTTCTTT
TRBV27	.	TRBJ1-1	TRBD1	CASRRTGQNTEAFF	TGTGCCAGCAGACGGACAGGCCAGAACACTGAAGCTTTCTTT
TRBV27	.	TRBJ2-5	TRBD2	CASSSRAGETQYF	TGTGCCAGCTCCTCCCGAGCGGGGGAAACCCAGTACTTC
TRBV30	few	TRBJ1-1	.	CAWSSQGYTEAFF	TGTGCCTGGAGCAGTCAGGGGTACACTGAAGCTTTCTTT
TRBV11-2	.	TRBJ1-2	.	CASSAANTLYGYTF	TGTGCCAGCAGCGCGGCGAATACTCTCTATGGCTACACCTTC
TRBV5-1	few	TRBJ1-6	.	CASSGRDVGDSPLHF	TGCGCCAGCAGCGGCCGGGACGTTGGGGATTCACCCCTCCACTTT
TRBV5-4	.	TRBJ2-7	TRBD1	CASSTRRGRVYEQYF	TGTGCCAGCAGCACCCGCAGGGGGCGAGTCTACGAGCAGTACTTC
TRBV30	.	TRBJ1-4	.	CAWSLVNEKLFF	TGTGCCTGGAGTTTGGTTAATGAAAAACTGTTTTTT
TRBV5-5	.	TRBJ1-1	.	CASSLYDSSNTEAFF	TGTGCCAGCAGCTTATACGACAGCTCGAACACTGAAGCTTTCTTT
TRBV5-4	.	TRBJ1-6	.	CASSLGTVYNSPLHF	TGTGCCAGCAGCTTGGGGACCGTATATAATTCACCCCTCCACTTT
TRBV10-2	.	TRBJ1-2	.	CASSDGVNYGYTF	TGCGCCAGCAGTGACGGGGTAAACTATGGCTACACCTTC
TRBV5-1	.	TRBJ2-2	.	CASSPGLFLSNTGELFF	TGCGCCAGCAGCCCCGGACTTTTCCTATCGAACACCGGGGAGCTGTTTTTT
TRBV6-1	.	TRBJ1-2	.	CASSEGANYGYTF	TGTGCCAGCAGTGAAGGGGCTAACTATGGCTACACCTTC
TRBV5-1	.	TRBJ2-7	TRBD1	CASSDPYRGRPYEQYF	TGCGCCAGCAGCGACCCCTATAGGGGGCGCCCATACGAGCAGTACTTC
TRBV7-2	.	TRBJ2-7	.	CASSPLYEQYF	TGTGCCAGCAGCCCTTTGTACGAGCAGTACTTC
TRBV6-6	.	TRBJ2-7	TRBD2	CASTLAGSYEQYF	TGTGCCAGCACACTAGCGGGTTCCTACGAGCAGTACTTC
TRBV7-3	.	TRBJ2-6	.	CASSVQLSGANVLTF	TGTGCCAGCAGCGTACAACTCTCTGGGGCCAACGTCCTGACTTTC
TRBV7-2	.	TRBJ2-2	TRBD2	CASSPIAGREGELFF	TGTGCCAGCAGCCCGATAGCGGGGCGGGAGGGGGAGCTGTTTTTT
TRBV5-4	.	TRBJ2-1	.	CASSSPRDEQFF	TGTGCCAGCAGCTCCCCCCGGGATGAGCAGTTCTTC
TRBV30	.	TRBJ2-3	.	CAWSVRGITNTQYF	TGTGCCTGGAGTGTACGCGGTATCACGAATACGCAGTATTTT
TRBV10-3	.	TRBJ1-6	.	CAISTGTYDSPLHF	TGTGCCATCAGCACCGGGACATATGATTCACCCCTCCACTTT
TRBV10-3	.	TRBJ2-3	TRBD2	CAIRAVSSGGDTDTQYF	TGTGCCATCAGGGCAGTGAGCAGCGGGGGCGACACAGATACGCAGTATTTT
TRBV2	.	TRBJ1-2	.	CASNGGGDYGYTF	TGTGCCAGCAATGGAGGCGGCGACTATGGCTACACCTTC
TRBV30	.	TRBJ1-4	TRBD1	CAWTGGANEKLFF	TGTGCCTGGACAGGGGGAGCTAATGAAAAACTGTTTTTT
TRBV28	.	TRBJ1-5	.	CASSFLGRGQHQPQHF	TGTGCCAGCAGTTTCCTGGGCAGGGGCCAGCATCAGCCCCAGCATTTT
TRBV4-3	.	TRBJ2-2	.	CASSQPQVVVSTGELFF	TGCGCCAGCAGCCAGCCACAGGTGGTTGTATCTACCGGGGAGCTGTTTTTT
TRBV6-5	.	TRBJ2-3	.	CATALVTDTQYF	TGTGCCACCGCACTAGTTACAGATACGCAGTATTTT
TRBV9	.	TRBJ1-2	.	CASSVGPEILNYGYTF	TGTGCCAGCAGCGTAGGTCCGGAGATACTAAACTATGGCTACACCTTC
TRBV7-2	.	TRBJ2-7	TRBD2	CASSQAGLAGVGEQYF	TGTGCCAGCAGCCAGGCCGGACTAGCGGGAGTCGGCGAGCAGTACTTC
TRBV30	.	TRBJ2-5	TRBD2	CAWTSGGAYQETQYF	TGTGCCTGGACTAGCGGGGGGGCCTACCAAGAGACCCAGTACTTC
TRBV7-9	.	TRBJ1-1	TRBD1	CASSTQFGTGPQAAEAFF	TGTGCCAGCAGCACCCAATTCGGGACAGGGCCGCAGGCAGCTGAAGCTTTCTTT
TRBV28	.	TRBJ2-6	.	CASSKHSGANVLTF	TGTGCCAGCAGTAAGCACTCTGGGGCCAACGTCCTGACTTTC
TRBV19	.	TRBJ1-2	.	CASSPRTVRANYGYTF	TGTGCCAGTAGTCCGCGGACAGTGCGGGCTAACTATGGCTACACCTTC